Shown below are 3 T cell receptor beta chains from a single sample sequenced in a study of cytomegalovirus exposure and HLA in healthy donors. PCR used 60 Vbeta primers and 13 Jbeta primers. The repertoire was sequenced with immunoSEQ multiplex PCR; TCRdb's copy has only in-frame clones and lacks some. The profile shows more than 95,000 clones, over 80% of them singletons. The sequencing input was PBMCs. These TCRs come from a man aged 18 to 30 in good health and CMV-seronegative.

The chain couples TRBV25-1 to TRBJ2-1; 13 bases line up with TRBD2. The germline V gene has CDR1 MGHDK and CDR2 SYGVNS. The J segment lost 6 bases and the V segment lost 4 bases, leaving 3 bases of the junction unmatched. This CDR3 has 15 amino acids. The CDR3 here is CASSVGLAGVNEQFF. The CDR3 nucleotides are TGTGCCAGCAGTGTCGGACTAGCGGGAGTCAATGAGCAGTTCTTC. Full variable domain (remainder filled in from reference TRBV25-1 and TRBJ2-1): EADIYQTPRYLVIGTGKKITLECSQTMGHDKMYWYQQDPGMELHLIHYSYGVNSTEKGDLSSESTVSRIRTEHFPLTLESARPSHTSQYLCASSVGLAGVNEQFFGPGTRLTVL.

This rearrangement joins TRBV25-1 to TRBJ2-5, with 10 bases identical to TRBD2. In germline, CDR1 is MGHDK, CDR2 SYGVNS. Losses at the gene ends were 7 bases for V and 3 bases for J; bases not matched to a gene: 2. The CDR3 has 13 amino acids. For the CDR3, the DNA is TGTGCCAGCAACGGACTAGCGGAAGAGACCCAGTACTTC. Translated: CASNGLAEETQYF.

The V gene is TRBV29-1, the J gene TRBJ1-2; D not resolved. The CDR3 runs to 14 residues. From germline, CDR1 is SQVTM and CDR2 ANQGSEA. Trimming stripped 7 bases from V and 3 bases from J, with 18 bases between. The CDR3 sequence is CSADESLFDYGYTF. The CDR3 nucleotides are TGCAGCGCCGATGAAAGCCTTTTTGACTATGGCTACACCTTC.